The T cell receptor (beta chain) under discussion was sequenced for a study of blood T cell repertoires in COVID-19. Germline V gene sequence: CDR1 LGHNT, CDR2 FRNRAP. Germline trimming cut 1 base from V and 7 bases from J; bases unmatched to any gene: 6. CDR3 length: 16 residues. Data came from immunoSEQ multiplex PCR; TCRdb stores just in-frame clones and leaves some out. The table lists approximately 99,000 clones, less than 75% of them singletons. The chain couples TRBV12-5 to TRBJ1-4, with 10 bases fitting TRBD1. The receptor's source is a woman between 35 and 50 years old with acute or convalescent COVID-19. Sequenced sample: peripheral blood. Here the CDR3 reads CASGLDVGTGVEKLFF. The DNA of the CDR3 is TGTGCTAGTGGTTTGGACGTGGGGACAGGGGTTGAAAAACTGTTTTTT.